This passage covers 23 T cell receptor beta chains from one sample sequenced in a study of OX40 agonist ivuxolimab in advanced cancers. Clones were read by immunoSEQ multiplex PCR, and TCRdb kept only the in-frame ones, dropping some. Counted here are 52,000 or so clones, around four fifths occurring once; the ten biggest clones make up about 2.7%. Source: CD4+ or CD8+ T cells sorted from blood, taken in a trial of the OX40 agonist ivuxolimab. These receptors all stem from an adult with an advanced solid tumor such as melanoma, head and neck, liver or kidney cancer.

The gene calls are TRBV15 and TRBJ1-2; D perhaps matches TRBD1 (5 bases). Germline-derived CDR1 and CDR2 are LNHNV and YYDKDF (reference sequence). The CDR3 is made up of 15 amino acids. V dropped 2 bases and J dropped 2 bases, with 12 bases sitting between them. This CDR3 reads CATSRFKGENYGYTF. CDR3 DNA: TGTGCCACCAGCAGATTCAAAGGGGAGAACTATGGCTACACCTTC.

V and J are TRBV7-9 and TRBJ1-2; possibly TRBD1 for D (6 bases). Trimming pared 4 bases from V and 7 bases from J, leaving 7 bases between. CDR1 and CDR2 (germline): SEHNR, FQNEAQ (reference sequence). The CDR3 is made up of 11 amino acids. CDR3: CASSSTGGYTF. CDR3 sequence (DNA): TGTGCCAGCAGCTCGACAGGTGGCTACACCTTC. The full variable domain, rest sourced from reference TRBV7-9 and TRBJ1-2, is DTGVSQNPRHKITKRGQNVTFRCDPISEHNRLYWYRQTLGQGPEFLTYFQNEAQLEKSRLLSDRFSAERPKGSFSTLEIQRTEQGDSAMYLCASSSTGGYTFGSGTRLTVV.

V usage is TRBV7-2 and J usage is TRBJ1-1; D is perhaps TRBD1 (5 bases). With 5 bases removed from V and 4 bases from J, the gap between germline ends came to 14 bases. The CDR3 consists of 14 residues. Germline values: CDR1 SGHTA, CDR2 FQGNSA. In DNA, the CDR3 is TGTGCCAGCAGCCTCACAGGCGGCGGCACTGAAGCTTTCTTT. Translated, it gives CASSLTGGGTEAFF.

This rearrangement joins TRBV6-5 to TRBJ1-6, with no clear D. The CDR3 extends over 13 amino acids. The germline V gene has CDR1 MNHEY and CDR2 SVGAGI. V lost 7 bases and J 10 bases, leaving 14 bases between the germline ends. The CDR3 region has the DNA TGTGCCAGCACCCAGTCCCTTTCCTCACCCCTCCACTTT. Its translation is CASTQSLSSPLHF.

The V gene is TRBV30, the J gene TRBJ2-3; perhaps TRBD2 as D (5 bases). Looked up from germline, CDR1 is GTSNPN and CDR2 is SVGIG (reference sequence). V was clipped by 5 bases and J by 0 bases, with 9 bases between them. The CDR3 runs to 13 residues. The CDR3 reads CAWDYMSTDTQYF. CDR3 bases: TGTGCCTGGGACTATATGAGCACAGATACGCAGTATTTT.

This chain joins TRBV7-9 and TRBJ1-1; the D is unclear. Per the germline V gene, CDR1 is SEHNR and CDR2 is FQNEAQ (reference sequence). V shed 5 bases and J shed 3 bases, with 10 bases lying between them. The CDR3 loop spans 13 amino acids. CDR3 amino acids: CASSTGVDTEAFF. The CDR3 nucleotides read TGTGCCAGCAGCACCGGGGTGGACACTGAAGCTTTCTTT.

The V and J genes are TRBV15 and TRBJ1-2, with D possibly TRBD1 on 6 matching bases. Germline values: CDR1 LNHNV, CDR2 YYDKDF (reference sequence). The CDR3 contains 14 residues. The V end lost 2 bases, the J end lost 1 base, and 8 bases lay between the germline ends. CDR3 nucleotides: TGTGCCACCAGCAGACAGGGGAGTAACTATGGCTACACCTTC. Amino acids: CATSRQGSNYGYTF.

The J gene is TRBJ2-5, the V gene TRBV5-1; no clear D. Germline lookup yields CDR1 SGHRS and CDR2 YFSETQ. The CDR3 has 13 residues. With 4 bases removed from V and 4 bases from J, the gap between germline ends came to 11 bases. The CDR3 DNA is TGCGCCAGCAGCACCCCCCACGGAGAGACCCAGTACTTC. Translating gives CASSTPHGETQYF.

The chain couples TRBV7-9 to TRBJ2-5; TRBD2 aligns across 8 bases. Germline V gene lookup returns CDR1 SEHNR and CDR2 FQNEAQ (reference sequence). J was trimmed by 1 base and V by 4 bases; bases with no gene match: 8. CDR3 length equals 16 residues. CDR3 amino acids: CASSSRGSGVQETQYF. As DNA, the CDR3 is TGTGCCAGCAGCTCCCGTGGTAGCGGGGTCCAAGAGACCCAGTACTTC.

This chain connects TRBV2 to TRBJ2-7; maybe TRBD1 (6 bases). V lost 6 bases, J lost 0 bases, and 18 bases lay in between. Germline V CDR1 and CDR2: SNHLY, FYNNEI. CDR3 length: 16 residues. The CDR3 is CASSKERTDSSYEQYF. Written as DNA, the CDR3 is TGTGCCAGCAGCAAAGAGAGGACAGATAGCTCCTACGAGCAGTACTTC.

This chain connects TRBV19 to TRBJ1-5; D is perhaps TRBD1 (5 bases). Germline V gene sequence: CDR1 LNHDA, CDR2 SQIVND (reference sequence). CDR3 length: 15 residues. V lost 3 bases and J lost 6, with 15 bases in between. The CDR3 nucleotides read TGTGCCAGTAGTATCCCAGGGCTGGAGGTTCAGCCCCAGCATTTT. Translated: CASSIPGLEVQPQHF. The variable domain in full, completed from reference TRBV19 and TRBJ1-5, reads DGGITQSPKYLFRKEGQNVTLSCEQNLNHDAMYWYRQDPGQGLRLIYYSQIVNDFQKGDIAEGYSVSREKKESFPLTVTSAQKNPTAFYLCASSIPGLEVQPQHFGDGTRLSIL.

The chain has TRBV7-9 and TRBJ2-1, with a possible D match to TRBD2 (6 bases). Germline values: CDR1 SEHNR, CDR2 FQNEAQ (reference sequence). V was trimmed by 0 bases and J by 4 bases, leaving 10 bases between them. CDR3 length: 15 amino acids. CDR3 sequence (DNA): TGTGCCAGCAGCTTAGCGGGTGGGACTTACAATGAGCAGTTCTTC. Protein sequence: CASSLAGGTYNEQFF.

The genes are TRBV28 and TRBJ2-1; a weak D match, TRBD2 (7 bases). With 6 bases removed from V and 16 bases from J, the gap between germline ends came to 22 bases. This CDR3 is 13 amino acids long. The germline V gene encodes CDR1 MDHEN and CDR2 SYDVKM. CDR3 sequence (DNA): TGTGCCAGCAGATTGGGGGGAGCGGGACATGTCTTCTTC. Amino acids: CASRLGGAGHVFF.

This sequence joins TRBV10-2 and TRBJ2-3; maybe TRBD1 (6 bases). The germline V gene has CDR1 WSHSY and CDR2 SAAADI. V lost 3 bases, J lost 10 bases, and 11 bases lay in between. The CDR3 has 12 amino acids. The CDR3 DNA reads TGCGCCAGCAGTGATCAGGGGAGTCCGCAGTATTTT. Amino acid sequence: CASSDQGSPQYF.

The chain uses TRBV7-6 and TRBJ2-7; the match to TRBD1 covers 8 bases. Per germline, CDR1 SGHVS and CDR2 FNYEAQ. The CDR3 is 14 amino acids. V lost 5 bases, J lost 2 bases, and 5 bases stayed unmatched. Here the CDR3 reads CASSLGTGTYEQYF. In DNA form, the CDR3 reads TGTGCCAGCAGCCTGGGGACAGGCACCTACGAGCAGTACTTC.

This chain links TRBV6-1 with TRBJ1-2; 8 bases agree with TRBD1. The CDR3 runs to 14 residues. Germline lookup yields CDR1 MNHNS and CDR2 SASEGT. Trimming at V came to 8 bases and at J to 4 bases, leaving 9 bases not matched to a gene. The CDR3 is CASLDRASGYGYTF. CDR3 DNA sequence: TGTGCCAGCTTGGACAGGGCTAGCGGCTATGGCTACACCTTC.

The chain combines TRBV19 with TRBJ1-2; TRBD1 agrees at 9 bases. Per germline, CDR1 LNHDA and CDR2 SQIVND (reference sequence). J lost 8 bases, V lost 6 bases, and 13 bases had no gene match. The CDR3 is 15 residues long. For the CDR3, the DNA is TGTGCCAGTAGGCCCCGGACAGGGGACCTCAGGGGCTACACCTTC. Protein sequence: CASRPRTGDLRGYTF.

V and J are TRBV6-5 and TRBJ1-6, with D maybe TRBD1 (5 bases). V dropped 6 bases and J dropped 7 bases, with 13 bases sitting between them. This CDR3 has 14 residues. From germline, CDR1 is MNHEY and CDR2 SVGAGI. Here the CDR3 reads CASRPGTENSPLHF. The DNA for the CDR3 is TGTGCCAGCAGACCCGGGACCGAAAATTCACCCCTCCACTTT.

In the case of this clone: At the DNA level, this CDR3 is encoded by other sequences in the same sample as well. This sequence joins TRBV18 and TRBJ2-5; no reliable D call. The CDR3 runs 13 residues. Germline lookup yields CDR1 KGHSH and CDR2 LQKENI. V was pared by 0 bases and J by 1 base, with 3 bases between. The CDR3 coding sequence is TGTGCCAGCTCACCACCCGGCCAAGAGACCCAGTACTTC. Translated, it gives CASSPPGQETQYF.

This rearrangement joins TRBV7-6 to TRBJ2-1, with 8 nucleotides matching TRBD1. CDR3 length: 16 amino acids. Germline V lookup: CDR1 SGHVS, CDR2 FNYEAQ. The ends lost 5 bases at V and 6 bases at J; junction bases unmatched: 12. CDR3 coding DNA: TGTGCCAGCAGCAGAACCAGGACAGGGAGCCTCAATGAGCAGTTCTTC. Translating gives CASSRTRTGSLNEQFF. Supplemented by reference TRBV7-6 and TRBJ2-1, the full variable domain reads GAGVSQSPRYKVTKRGQDVALRCDPISGHVSLYWYRQALGQGPEFLTYFNYEAQQDKSGLPNDRFSAERPEGSISTLTIQRTEQRDSAMYRCASSRTRTGSLNEQFFGPGTRLTVL.

This chain uses TRBV11-2 with TRBJ2-5; no definite D call. Between the trimmed V and J ends, which lost 2 bases and 5 bases, there was a span of 3 bases. Germline assignment: CDR1 SGHAT and CDR2 FQNNGV. CDR3 length equals 11 residues. The CDR3 region has the DNA TGTGCCAGCAGCTTATCGGAGACCCAGTACTTC. As protein: CASSLSETQYF.

This chain uses TRBV29-1 with TRBJ2-1; 7 nucleotides match TRBD2. V dropped 5 bases and J dropped 3; count of bases not matched to a gene: 4. The CDR3 spans 13 residues. Germline V gives CDR1 SQVTM, CDR2 ANQGSEA. This chain's CDR3 is CSVYSGNYNEQFF. Here the CDR3 DNA reads TGCAGCGTTTACAGCGGGAACTACAATGAGCAGTTCTTC.

The chain joins TRBV6-1 to TRBJ1-2; no definite D call. CDR1 and CDR2 (germline): MNHNS, SASEGT. The V end lost 6 bases, the J end lost 2 bases, and 4 bases lay between the germline ends. This CDR3 comprises 11 residues. CDR3 DNA: TGTGCCAGCAGGGGGAACTATGGCTACACCTTC. Amino acid sequence: CASRGNYGYTF.